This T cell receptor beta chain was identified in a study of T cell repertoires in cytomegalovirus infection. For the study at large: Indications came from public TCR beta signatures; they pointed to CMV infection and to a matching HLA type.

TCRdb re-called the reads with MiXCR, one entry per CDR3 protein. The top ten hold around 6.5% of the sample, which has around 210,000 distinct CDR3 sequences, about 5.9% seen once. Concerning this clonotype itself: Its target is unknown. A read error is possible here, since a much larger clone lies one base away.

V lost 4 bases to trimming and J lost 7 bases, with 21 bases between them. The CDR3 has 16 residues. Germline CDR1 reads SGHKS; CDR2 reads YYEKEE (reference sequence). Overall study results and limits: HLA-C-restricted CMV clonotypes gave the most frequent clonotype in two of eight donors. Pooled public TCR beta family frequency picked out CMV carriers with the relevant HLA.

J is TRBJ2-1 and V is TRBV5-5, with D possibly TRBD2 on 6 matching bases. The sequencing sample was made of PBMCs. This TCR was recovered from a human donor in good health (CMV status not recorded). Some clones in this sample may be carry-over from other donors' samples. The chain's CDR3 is CASSPRTAGEGNEQFF. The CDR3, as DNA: TGTGCCAGCAGCCCAAGAACAGCGGGCGAAGGGAATGAGCAGTTCTTC.